This is a list of T cell receptor beta chains from one sample in a study of cytotoxic CD8 clonotypes in ibrutinib-treated CLL. Sequenced by immunoSEQ multiplex PCR; TCRdb stores in-frame clones only, minus some. Among under 200,000 clones listed, over 65% were seen once. Sequencing was performed on PBMCs, taken after 12 months of ibrutinib treatment. Receptors were obtained from a human donor with chronic lymphocytic leukemia. The CDR3 runs from the conserved cysteine through the conserved F or W. A D gene is named only where the DNA matches it firmly. Rows may omit the clone size; those that give it use once, few, many or a size class.

CDR3 length,J gene,D gene,clone size,V gene,CDR3 DNA,CDR3 protein
13,TRBJ2-7,.,.,TRBV27,TGTGCCAGCAGTTCCAGGACCGGCGGTGGGCAGTACTTC,CASSSRTGGGQYF
14,TRBJ2-1,.,.,TRBV6-5,TGTGCCAGCAGTCCGGAAAGCTCCTACAATGAGCAGTTCTTC,CASSPESSYNEQFF
15,TRBJ2-3,.,.,TRBV6-5,TGTGCCAGCAGTTACTCGATTTCTAGCACAGATACGCAGTATTTT,CASSYSISSTDTQYF
13,TRBJ2-1,.,.,TRBV7-3,TGTGCCAGCAGCCTCTATGAGGATTATGAGCAGTTCTTC,CASSLYEDYEQFF
13,TRBJ1-3,.,few,TRBV6-6,TGTGCCAGCACACAGAGCTCTGGAAACACCATATATTTT,CASTQSSGNTIYF
14,TRBJ2-7,.,.,TRBV5-6,TGTGCCAGCAGTTTGGGTTTAGGTAGCGGATGGCAGTACTTC,CASSLGLGSGWQYF
17,TRBJ2-1,TRBD2,few,TRBV7-8,TGTGCCAGCAGATTAGTGGGGACTAGCGGGACCTACAATGAGCAGTTCTTC,CASRLVGTSGTYNEQFF
16,TRBJ1-4,.,.,TRBV7-6,TGTGCCAGCAACTCTCGTGGGATAGGGGTATATGAAAAACTGTTTTTT,CASNSRGIGVYEKLFF
15,TRBJ1-5,.,.,TRBV14,TGTGCCAGCAGCCAAAAGGTTACCAATAATCAGCCCCAGCATTTT,CASSQKVTNNQPQHF
15,TRBJ1-6,.,.,TRBV10-2,TGCGCCAGCTTAGAAGGGCTCGCCTATAATTCACCCCTCCACTTT,CASLEGLAYNSPLHF
17,TRBJ2-5,.,few,TRBV23-1,TGCGCCAGCAGTCAATCTCGCGATACCAGGGTTTCAGAGACCCAGTACTTC,CASSQSRDTRVSETQYF
17,TRBJ2-3,TRBD2,.,TRBV7-8,TGTGCCAGCAGCCCAAACGCGGGGGGGACTACGGTGGGTACGCAGTATTTT,CASSPNAGGTTVGTQYF
15,TRBJ1-5,.,.,TRBV19,TGTGCCAGTAGTACTTTACAAGGGATTAATCAGCCCCAGCATTTT,CASSTLQGINQPQHF
17,TRBJ1-1,TRBD1,.,TRBV5-4,TGTGCCAGCAGCCCCGTAACAGGGGGCGCAGATTTTGCTGAAGCTTTCTTT,CASSPVTGGADFAEAFF
15,TRBJ2-2,TRBD1,.,TRBV7-3,TGTGCCAGCAGCTTGGACAGGGTTGGTACCGGGGAGCTGTTTTTT,CASSLDRVGTGELFF
19,TRBJ2-2,.,.,TRBV4-3,TGCGCCAGCAGCTCCGGTATCAGGTGGAGAGACGAGAACACCGGGGAGCTGTTTTTT,CASSSGIRWRDENTGELFF
12,TRBJ1-5,.,once,TRBV28,TGTGCCAGCAGGGCGCCGAATCAGCCCCAGCATTTT,CASRAPNQPQHF
16,TRBJ2-1,TRBD2,.,TRBV9,TGTGCCAGCAGTTTCGCTAGCGGGGGGGCCGGTAATGAGCAGTTCTTC,CASSFASGGAGNEQFF
16,TRBJ1-5,.,.,TRBV27,TGTGCCAGCAGCCCGGGAGCGCCTGGGAGCAATCAGCCCCAGCATTTT,CASSPGAPGSNQPQHF
16,TRBJ2-2,.,.,TRBV9,TGTGCCAGCAGCGCCCGGGACGGCGCTTCCACCGGGGAGCTGTTTTTT,CASSARDGASTGELFF